This T cell receptor beta chain was identified in a study of shared clonotypes between healthy human individuals. CDR3 length: 15 residues. Trimming pared 8 bases from V and 0 bases from J, leaving 14 bases between. Per the germline V gene, CDR1 is MNHNS and CDR2 is SASEGT. Clones were read by immunoSEQ multiplex PCR, and TCRdb kept only the in-frame ones, dropping some. Of about 2.4 million clones listed, more than 85% are singletons. The rearrangement uses TRBV6-1 and TRBJ1-3, with D perhaps TRBD1 (5 bases). The clonotype originates from a man between 18 and 29 years old in good health. Some clones in this sample may be carry-over from other donors' samples. Sequenced material: naive CD4+ T cells from PBMCs. Stated subset: CD45RA+ positively selected. CDR3 sequence (DNA): TGTGCCAGCCGTTCCGGGACCGTCTCTGGAAACACCATATATTTT. Its translation is CASRSGTVSGNTIYF.